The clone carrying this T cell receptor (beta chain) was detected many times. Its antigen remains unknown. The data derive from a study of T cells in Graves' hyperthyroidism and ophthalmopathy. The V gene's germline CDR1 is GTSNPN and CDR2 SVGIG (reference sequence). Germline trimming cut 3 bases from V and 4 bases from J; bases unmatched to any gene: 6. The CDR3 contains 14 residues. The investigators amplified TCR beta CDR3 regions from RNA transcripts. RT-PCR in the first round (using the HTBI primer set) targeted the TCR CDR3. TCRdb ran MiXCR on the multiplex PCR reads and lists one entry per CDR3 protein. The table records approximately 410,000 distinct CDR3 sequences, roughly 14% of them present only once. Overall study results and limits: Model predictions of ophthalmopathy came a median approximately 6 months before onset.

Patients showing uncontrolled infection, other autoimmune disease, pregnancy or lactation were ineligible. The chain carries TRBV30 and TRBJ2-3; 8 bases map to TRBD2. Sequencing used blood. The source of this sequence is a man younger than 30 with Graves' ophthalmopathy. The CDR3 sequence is CAWRNGGAADTQYF. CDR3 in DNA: TGTGCCTGGAGAAACGGGGGGGCCGCAGATACGCAGTATTTT.